A selection of T cell receptor beta chains follows, all from one sample in a study of sequential checkpoint blockade in melanoma. The method was immunoSEQ multiplex PCR; TCRdb's version includes in-frame clones alone and lacks a portion of them. The sample lists some 3,000 clones; around a fifth were seen once. The sample in question was tumor tissue (inferred from file names), obtained from a patient given nivolumab and ipilimumab in sequence. The receptors originated from a human patient with melanoma. Some clones in this sample may be carry-over from other donors' samples. Each CDR3 is given with its conserved first and last residue. The order of the fields is J gene, V gene, D gene, clone size, CDR3 DNA, CDR3 protein. D genes are given only for firm matches. Part of the rows lack a size; the others show once, few, many or a class for expanded clones.

TRBJ2-1 TRBV6-7 . . TGTGCCAGCACTACGGGGTACAATGAGCAGTTCTTC CASTTGYNEQFF
TRBJ2-7 TRBV4-1 . . TGCGCCAGCAGCCAAGGGGGACTCCAGCAGTACTTC CASSQGGLQQYF
TRBJ1-5 TRBV11-3 TRBD1 medium-sized TGTGCCAGCAGCTTAGGGGACAGGGCTCAGCCCCAGCATTTT CASSLGDRAQPQHF
TRBJ2-3 TRBV4-1 . few TGCGCCAGCAGCCAAGATCGGGCGCGCCTTAGCACAGATACGCAGTATTTT CASSQDRARLSTDTQYF
TRBJ1-1 TRBV11-3 . many TGTGCCAGCAGCAAGCAAATTACCTCAGGGAGTGAAGCTTTCTTT CASSKQITSGSEAFF
TRBJ2-3 TRBV19 TRBD2 . TGTGCCAGTAGTAATACCCGGACTAGCGGGGGCCCCACAGATACGCAGTATTTT CASSNTRTSGGPTDTQYF
TRBJ1-2 TRBV6-8 TRBD1 . TGTGCCAGCAGTGGACAGGGGGCCGCTAACTATGGCTACACCTTC CASSGQGAANYGYTF
TRBJ1-1 TRBV23-1 . few TGCGCCAGCAGCTTGGACAGGAACACTGAAGCTTTCTTT CASSLDRNTEAFF
TRBJ2-7 TRBV2 . . TGTGCCAGCAGCCGGTCGCCCTACGAGCAGTACTTC CASSRSPYEQYF
TRBJ1-2 TRBV18 . . TGTGCCAGCTCTACAGTAAACTATGGCTACACCTTC CASSTVNYGYTF
TRBJ1-1 TRBV6-8 . few TGTGCCAGCAGTTACCGGATGAACACAGGGTCCCCTGAAGCTTTCTTT CASSYRMNTGSPEAFF
TRBJ2-7 TRBV9 TRBD1 . TGTGCCAGCAGCGTCGAGGACAGGGTGGGCTACGAGCAGTACTTC CASSVEDRVGYEQYF
TRBJ2-2 TRBV6-8 TRBD2 . TGTGCCAGCTCAGAGCGGGGGGGCCACGGGGAGCTGTTTTTT CASSERGGHGELFF
TRBJ1-1 TRBV6-8 TRBD1 few TGTGCCAGCAGTGAGGACAGGGGGGATACTGAAGCTTTCTTT CASSEDRGDTEAFF
TRBJ2-3 TRBV25-1 . medium-sized TGTGCCAGTAGGTTGGGGACACTCACAGATACGCAGTATTTT CASRLGTLTDTQYF
TRBJ1-6 TRBV5-1 . . TGCGCCAGCAGCTTGGCGACGGATTCCTATAATTCACCCCTCCACTTT CASSLATDSYNSPLHF
TRBJ1-1 TRBV5-1 . . TGCGCCAGCAGCCCGGGGGGGAGAGGGACTGAAGCTTTCTTT CASSPGGRGTEAFF
TRBJ2-5 TRBV11-3 TRBD2 . TGTGCCAGCAGCTCGGGACTAGCGGGGGGGCAAGAGACCCAGTACTTC CASSSGLAGGQETQYF
TRBJ1-2 TRBV19 . . TGTGCCAGTACCCCTAGAGACAGTAACTATGGCTACACCTTC CASTPRDSNYGYTF
TRBJ1-2 TRBV5-1 . . TGCGCCAGCAGCTTGGGTACAGGGAACTATGGCTACACCTTC CASSLGTGNYGYTF
TRBJ2-1 TRBV2 . medium-sized TGTGCCAGCAGTGAAGCGCTAGTTTGGGAGCAGTTCTTC CASSEALVWEQFF
TRBJ1-3 TRBV29-1 . medium-sized TGCAGCGTTGTACAGGATTTATTCCTCTCTGGAAACACCATATATTTT CSVVQDLFLSGNTIYF
TRBJ2-1 TRBV5-1 TRBD2 . TGCGCCAGCAGCTTGGCGGCCACTAGCGCCCTAGACAATGAGCAGTTCTTC CASSLAATSALDNEQFF
TRBJ2-1 TRBV5-1 . . TGCGCCAGCAGCTTGGGATGGGGGGCCAGCTACAATGAGCAGTTCTTC CASSLGWGASYNEQFF
TRBJ1-3 TRBV5-1 TRBD1 . TGCGCCAGCAGCGCCGGGACAGACGGAAACACCATATATTTT CASSAGTDGNTIYF
TRBJ1-5 TRBV10-2 . few TGCGCCAGCAGTGAGTCGCCGGGGAATAGCAATCAGCCCCAGCATTTT CASSESPGNSNQPQHF
TRBJ2-3 TRBV6-8 . few TGTGCCAGCAGTGAGGGGCAGGACACAGATACGCAGTATTTT CASSEGQDTDTQYF
TRBJ1-4 TRBV11-3 . medium-sized TGTGCCAGCAGCTTGATCAGGGCAACTAATGAAAAACTGTTTTTT CASSLIRATNEKLFF
TRBJ2-7 TRBV30 TRBD1 . TGTGCCGGAACCGGGACAGACGGATTATTCAACTACGAGCAGTACTTC CAGTGTDGLFNYEQYF
TRBJ2-3 TRBV9 . few TGTGCCAGCAGCCCAGGGGGGGGGCCAGATACGCAGTATTTT CASSPGGGPDTQYF
TRBJ2-1 TRBV9 . few TGTGCCAGCAGCGTAGTGGGCGGGCTTTACAATGAGCAGTTCTTC CASSVVGGLYNEQFF
TRBJ1-1 TRBV11-3 TRBD1 . TGTGCCAGCAGCTTAGGTTCAGGACAGGGCACTGAAGCTTTCTTT CASSLGSGQGTEAFF
TRBJ2-7 TRBV11-3 TRBD2 . TGTGCCAGCAGCTTAGGGCCAGCGGGGGGCCGTCAATACGAGCAGTACTTC CASSLGPAGGRQYEQYF
TRBJ2-3 TRBV9 TRBD2 few TGTGCCAGCAGCGTGGCTAGCGGGGGCACAGATACGCAGTATTTT CASSVASGGTDTQYF
TRBJ1-5 TRBV18 TRBD1 . TGTGCCAGCTCCCCCGGGTCCGCAGGGGGCTCCAATCAGCCCCAGCATTTT CASSPGSAGGSNQPQHF
TRBJ2-7 TRBV11-3 TRBD2 . TGTGCCAGCAGCTTAGGCCTAGCGGGGGGCTTGTACGAGCAGTACTTC CASSLGLAGGLYEQYF
TRBJ2-7 TRBV18 TRBD1 . TGTGCCAGCTCACCACGGGACAGTACCTACGAGCAGTACTTC CASSPRDSTYEQYF
TRBJ2-1 TRBV9 . many TGTGCCAGCAGCCTAAAGGGACGGGGGACGGGGCACAATGAGCAGTTCTTC CASSLKGRGTGHNEQFF
TRBJ1-4 TRBV6-8 . . TGTGCCAGCAGGGACAGCGGTTGGGATGAAAAACTGTTTTTT CASRDSGWDEKLFF
TRBJ1-6 TRBV6-8 TRBD1 few TGTGCCAGCAAAACAGGGGACGGCTATAATTCACCCCTCCACTTT CASKTGDGYNSPLHF
TRBJ1-1 TRBV4-1 TRBD1 medium-sized TGCGCCAGCAGCCAAGAGGACAGGTTGAACACTGAAGCTTTCTTT CASSQEDRLNTEAFF
TRBJ2-3 TRBV11-3 TRBD2 many TGTGCCAGCAGCTGGAAAACCGGGACTAGCGGGGGGGCAGATACGCAGTATTTT CASSWKTGTSGGADTQYF
TRBJ2-5 TRBV11-3 TRBD2 few TGTGCCAGCAGCTCCAATAGCGGGGGCGGTGAGACCCAGTACTTC CASSSNSGGGETQYF
TRBJ1-1 TRBV7-1 . few TGTGCCAGCAGCTTACCAGGCAGAGGAGAAGCTTTCTTT CASSLPGRGEAFF
TRBJ2-2 TRBV14 TRBD2 . TGTGCCAGCAGCCAATGGGGGGGCACCGGGGAGCTGTTTTTT CASSQWGGTGELFF